A selection of T cell receptor beta chains follows, all from one sample in a study of OX40 agonist ivuxolimab in advanced cancers. Clones were read by immunoSEQ multiplex PCR, and TCRdb kept only the in-frame ones, dropping some. The sample consists of tens of thousands of clones, nearly 90% of them appearing once. Sample: CD4+ or CD8+ T cells sorted from blood, taken in a trial of the OX40 agonist ivuxolimab. These receptor sequences come from an adult with an advanced solid tumor such as melanoma, head and neck, liver or kidney cancer. Both conserved end residues are part of each CDR3. D genes are given only for firm matches. Only some rows state a clone size, as once, few, many or a class for expanded clones.

d_call: TRBD2; clone_size: -; j_call: TRBJ2-2; v_call: TRBV9; cdr3_nt: TGTGCCAGCAGCGTAGATTCACTAGCGGGAGGGGTCGGGGAGCTGTTTTTT; cdr3_aa: CASSVDSLAGGVGELFF
d_call: TRBD1; clone_size: -; j_call: TRBJ1-4; v_call: TRBV15; cdr3_nt: TGTGCCACCAGCAACTCAAGGGGACAGGGGAATGAAAAACTGTTTTTT; cdr3_aa: CATSNSRGQGNEKLFF
d_call: -; clone_size: -; j_call: TRBJ1-2; v_call: TRBV15; cdr3_nt: TGTGCCACCAGCAGAGATCGGCTCCAGTACACCTTC; cdr3_aa: CATSRDRLQYTF
d_call: -; clone_size: -; j_call: TRBJ1-2; v_call: TRBV9; cdr3_nt: TGTGCCAGCAGCGCAGACAACTATGGCTACACCTTC; cdr3_aa: CASSADNYGYTF
d_call: TRBD1; clone_size: -; j_call: TRBJ2-1; v_call: TRBV19; cdr3_nt: TGTGCCACGGAGCGGGACAGGGGGTTTGAGCAGTTCTTC; cdr3_aa: CATERDRGFEQFF
d_call: TRBD2; clone_size: once; j_call: TRBJ2-1; v_call: TRBV11-2; cdr3_nt: TGTGCCAGCAGCTTAGAGTTTTCGCAGCGGGGCAATGAGCAGTTCTTC; cdr3_aa: CASSLEFSQRGNEQFF
d_call: -; clone_size: -; j_call: TRBJ2-1; v_call: TRBV7-3; cdr3_nt: TGTGCCAGCAGCTCGGACCGACAACATAACAATGAGCAGTTCTTC; cdr3_aa: CASSSDRQHNNEQFF
d_call: -; clone_size: -; j_call: TRBJ2-1; v_call: TRBV29-1; cdr3_nt: TGCAGCGTTGAAGCCAGCTTTACCAGTCAAGTCAATGAGCAGTTCTTC; cdr3_aa: CSVEASFTSQVNEQFF
d_call: TRBD2; clone_size: -; j_call: TRBJ2-3; v_call: TRBV7-2; cdr3_nt: TGTGCCAGCAGCGCTAAGGGTTCGGGGGGAGCCGATACGCAGTATTTT; cdr3_aa: CASSAKGSGGADTQYF
d_call: -; clone_size: few; j_call: TRBJ1-2; v_call: TRBV6-5; cdr3_nt: TGTGCCAGCAGTCTCCAGGGGATCGATGGCTACACCTTC; cdr3_aa: CASSLQGIDGYTF
d_call: -; clone_size: -; j_call: TRBJ2-3; v_call: TRBV11-3; cdr3_nt: TGTGCCAGCAGCTTAACCGGGAGTACGGATACGCAGTATTTT; cdr3_aa: CASSLTGSTDTQYF
d_call: TRBD1; clone_size: -; j_call: TRBJ1-1; v_call: TRBV19; cdr3_nt: TGTGCCAGTAGTATGTCACCCCGGGACAGGGAATCGGACACTGAAGCTTTCTTT; cdr3_aa: CASSMSPRDRESDTEAFF
d_call: -; clone_size: -; j_call: TRBJ2-3; v_call: TRBV6-5; cdr3_nt: TGTGCCAGCAGTTACTATCTCCCTCAGAGCACAGATACGCAGTATTTT; cdr3_aa: CASSYYLPQSTDTQYF
d_call: -; clone_size: -; j_call: TRBJ1-1; v_call: TRBV28; cdr3_nt: TGTGCCAGCAGTTTATCCCTGATGGAGGCTTTCTTT; cdr3_aa: CASSLSLMEAFF
d_call: TRBD2; clone_size: -; j_call: TRBJ2-7; v_call: TRBV28; cdr3_nt: TGTGCCAGCATCCCGGGGCGAGCGGGGGACTACGAGCAGTACTTC; cdr3_aa: CASIPGRAGDYEQYF